Listed below are T cell receptor beta chains from one sample, sequenced in a study of human T cells and chemical hapten exposure. TCRdb re-derived calls from the RACE reads in MiXCR, one entry per CDR3 protein. The table records over 85,000 distinct CDR3 sequences, 9.3% of them present only once. Sequencing was performed on whole blood, taken in connection with sensitization to the hapten diphenylcyclopropenone (DPC). The source of these receptors is a woman in her 40s with alopecia areata. Some clones in this sample may be carry-over from other donors' samples. Both conserved end residues are trimmed from each CDR3. The order of the fields is CDR3 length, V gene, J gene, CDR3 protein.

15	TRBV5-1	TRBJ2-1	ASSFGTSGAYYNEQF
12	TRBV19	TRBJ1-5	ASRNRGWDQPQH
12	TRBV20-1	TRBJ2-1	SAAGDISYNEQF
11	TRBV12-3/TRBV12-4	TRBJ1-1	ASSPRRNTEAF
9	TRBV7-9	TRBJ1-4	ASSPSGKLF
10	TRBV11-2	TRBJ2-5	ASSTRFGTQY
13	TRBV19	TRBJ1-5	ASTLRPNSNQPQH
11	TRBV12-3/TRBV12-4	TRBJ2-7	ASSWEEASEQY
15	TRBV7-8	TRBJ1-1	ASRLAGTALMNTEAF
11	TRBV19	TRBJ1-5	ASRHGANQPQH
13	TRBV11-2	TRBJ2-1	ASSLVGTRFYEQF
12	TRBV28	TRBJ1-2	ASSYGTGSGGYT
13	TRBV18	TRBJ2-2	ASSELTGNTGELF
13	TRBV5-1	TRBJ1-2	ASSSVTGGNYGYT
12	TRBV27	TRBJ2-1	ASSFNGGYNEQF
15	TRBV6-2/TRBV6-3	TRBJ2-7	ASSYSSGRDISYEQY
12	TRBV10-3	TRBJ2-3	AISVNSFTDTQY
15	TRBV28	TRBJ2-1	ASSAPGDPSSYNEQF
12	TRBV12-3/TRBV12-4	TRBJ2-5	ATGGGLAGETQY
15	TRBV7-7	TRBJ2-2	ASSSRRDRRNTGELF
13	TRBV18	TRBJ1-1	ASSPPGRENTEAF
12	TRBV12-3/TRBV12-4	TRBJ2-2	ASSPKAHTGELF
11	TRBV11-3	TRBJ2-6	ASGTSGANVLT